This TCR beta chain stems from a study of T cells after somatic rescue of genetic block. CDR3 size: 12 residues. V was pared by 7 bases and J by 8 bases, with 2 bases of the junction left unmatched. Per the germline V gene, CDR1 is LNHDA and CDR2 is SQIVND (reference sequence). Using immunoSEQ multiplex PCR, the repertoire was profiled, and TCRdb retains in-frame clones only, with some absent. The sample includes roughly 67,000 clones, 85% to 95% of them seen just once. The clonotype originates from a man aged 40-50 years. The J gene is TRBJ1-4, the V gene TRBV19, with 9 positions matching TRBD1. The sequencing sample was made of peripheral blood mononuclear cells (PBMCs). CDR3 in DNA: TGTGCCAGTATCGGGACAGGGGAAAAACTGTTTTTT. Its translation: CASIGTGEKLFF.